One sample yielded the 10 T cell receptor beta chains listed below, sequenced in a study of regulatory T cells in long-lasting Graves disease. The time point denotes: persistent/refractory GD, antithyroid drugs over 5 years with positive TRAb. Researchers made the TCR library from RNA that was extracted from PBMCs. Combining iRepertoire HTBI primers with Arm-PCR of CDR3 regions, the authors built TCR beta libraries. In TCRdb, the multiplex PCR reads were re-called with MiXCR into one record per CDR3 protein. This table has under 450,000 distinct CDR3 sequences, about 25% appearing once. This sample comprised peripheral blood mononuclear cells (PBMCs), obtained when the disease was refractory, from a patient treated with antithyroid drugs. The receptor set was obtained from a female donor with Graves disease.

J is TRBJ2-5 and V is TRBV25-1, with D possibly TRBD1 on 6 matching bases. The CDR3 covers 15 residues. V was trimmed by 6 bases and J by 7 bases, leaving 21 bases between them. CDR1 and CDR2 from the germline V gene are MGHDK and SYGVNS. The CDR3 DNA follows: TGTGCCAGCAGCCGCGACGTGGGGGCCCTGGGGACCCAGTACTTC. Translation gives CASSRDVGALGTQYF.

This clonotype appeared many times. The V call is TRBV18, the J call TRBJ1-4, with 8 bases lining up with TRBD1. With 6 bases clipped from V and 7 bases from J, the junction kept 7 bases outside the gene matches. The CDR3 sequence is 14 residues long. Per germline, CDR1 KGHSH and CDR2 LQKENI. CDR3 sequence: CASSRGQGVEKLFF. DNA of the CDR3: TGTGCCAGCTCCCGTGGACAGGGAGTTGAAAAACTGTTTTTT.

The chain carries TRBV6-1 and TRBJ2-7; possibly TRBD2 for D (6 bases). Germline V gives CDR1 MNHNS, CDR2 SASEGT. The CDR3 runs to 16 residues. V was clipped by 0 bases and J by 2 bases, with 14 bases between them. The CDR3 DNA sequence: TGTGCCAGCAGTGAAGCTACTAGCAGGATTCCCTACGAGCAGTACTTC. Encoded protein: CASSEATSRIPYEQYF.

The sample holds one count of this clonotype. The chain combines TRBV18 with TRBJ2-1, with 15 positions matching TRBD2. The CDR3 is 18 residues long. The germline V gene encodes CDR1 KGHSH and CDR2 LQKENI. With V trimmed by 4 bases and J by 7 bases, 11 bases remained unmatched. The CDR3 nucleotides are TGTGCCAGCTCACGCACCACGGGACTAGCGGGAGGACATAATGAGCAGTTCTTC. This encodes CASSRTTGLAGGHNEQFF. Using reference TRBV18 and TRBJ2-1 for the parts outside the CDR3, the full variable domain is NAGVMQNPRHLVRRRGQEARLRCSPMKGHSHVYWYRQLPEEGLKFMVYLQKENIIDESGMPKERFSAEFPKEGPSILRIQQVVRGDSAAYFCASSRTTGLAGGHNEQFFGPGTRLTVL.

This clonotype has ten or more counts. V is TRBV6-2 or TRBV6-3 and J is TRBJ2-7, with 13 bases fitting TRBD2. Germline V gene sequence: CDR1 MNHEY, CDR2 SVGEGT. The junction had 5 bases not matched to a gene; V was cut back by 2 bases and J by 7 bases. CDR3 size: 15 residues. The CDR3 sequence: CASSYTSGREGEQYF. The CDR3 DNA follows: TGTGCCAGCAGTTACACTAGCGGGAGGGAAGGGGAGCAGTACTTC.

In this sample, this clonotype turned up many times. J is TRBJ1-4 and V is TRBV12-3 or TRBV12-4; D uncertain. Trimming stripped 5 bases from V and 14 bases from J, with 15 bases between. CDR3 length: 12 residues. Here the CDR3 reads CASSQVRQALFF. Here the CDR3 DNA reads TGTGCCAGCAGTCAGGTCCGACAAGCTCTGTTTTTT.

The chain uses TRBV19 and TRBJ2-2, with 11 bases matching TRBD1. Germline values: CDR1 LNHDA, CDR2 SQIVND (reference sequence). The junction had 13 bases not matched to a gene; V was cut back by 6 bases and J by 4 bases. The CDR3 loop spans 18 amino acids. This CDR3 is CASRGEDRGLWGTGELFF. CDR3 DNA sequence: TGTGCCAGTAGGGGTGAGGACAGGGGGCTCTGGGGCACCGGGGAGCTGTTTTTT.

To note about this clonotype: An end of the junction differs from the germline gene, which may be a read error. The chain combines TRBV7-2 with TRBJ2-4, with 9 bases matching TRBD2. Germline CDR1 SGHTA, CDR2 FQGNSA. This CDR3 has 15 amino acids. The CDR3 sequence: CASSRTSENKTIQYF. The DNA of the CDR3 is TGTGCCAGCAGCCGGACTAGCGAGAACAAAACCATTCAGTACTTC.

The chain uses TRBV19 and TRBJ2-2, with 11 bases matching TRBD2. The junction had 4 bases not matched to a gene; V was cut back by 5 bases and J by 5 bases. CDR1 is LNHDA and CDR2 is SQIVND in the germline V gene (reference sequence). There are 15 residues in the CDR3. The CDR3 is CASSPASGRTGELFF. The DNA of the CDR3 is TGTGCCAGTAGTCCAGCTAGCGGGAGGACCGGGGAGCTGTTTTTT.

The V call is TRBV29-1, the J call TRBJ2-2, with D possibly being TRBD1 or TRBD2 (5 bases each). V lost 5 bases and J lost 5, with 9 bases in between. Germline V gene data show CDR1 as SQVTM and CDR2 as ANQGSEA. CDR3 length: 12 amino acids. The CDR3 is CSVRGLTGELFF. For the CDR3, the DNA is TGCAGCGTTCGGGGCTTGACCGGGGAGCTGTTTTTT.